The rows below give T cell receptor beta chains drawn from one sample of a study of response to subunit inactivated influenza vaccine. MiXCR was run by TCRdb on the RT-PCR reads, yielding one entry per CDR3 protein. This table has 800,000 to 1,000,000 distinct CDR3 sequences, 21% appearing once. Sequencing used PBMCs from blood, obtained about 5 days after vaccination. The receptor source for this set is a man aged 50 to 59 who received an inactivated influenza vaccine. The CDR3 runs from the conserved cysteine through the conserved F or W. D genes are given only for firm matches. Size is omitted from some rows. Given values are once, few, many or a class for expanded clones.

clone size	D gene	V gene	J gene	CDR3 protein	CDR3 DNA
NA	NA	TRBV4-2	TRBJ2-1	CASSQVTGNEQFF	TGTGCCAGCAGCCAAGTCACGGGCAATGAGCAGTTCTTC
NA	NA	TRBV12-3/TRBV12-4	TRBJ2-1	CASSMGTEQFF	TGTGCCAGCAGCATGGGGACGGAGCAGTTCTTC
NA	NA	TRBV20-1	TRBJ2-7	CSARGQISNYEQYF	TGCAGTGCTAGAGGACAGATAAGTAACTACGAGCAGTACTTC
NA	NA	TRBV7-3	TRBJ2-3	CASSLGGRFTDTQYF	TGTGCCAGCAGCTTAGGAGGGAGGTTCACAGATACGCAGTATTTT
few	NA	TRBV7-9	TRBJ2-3	CASSLVLGPTDTQYF	TGTGCCAGCAGCTTAGTTCTGGGACCCACAGATACGCAGTATTTT
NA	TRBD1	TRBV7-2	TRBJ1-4	CASSAQQGSNEKLFF	TGTGCCAGCAGCGCCCAACAGGGGTCTAATGAAAAACTGTTTTTT
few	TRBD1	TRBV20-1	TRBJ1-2	CSARDRGDREYYGYTF	TGCAGTGCTAGAGATCGGGGGGACAGAGAATACTATGGCTACACCTTC
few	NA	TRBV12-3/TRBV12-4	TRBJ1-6	CASSLGEIQYNSPLHF	TGTGCCAGCAGTTTAGGGGAAATACAGTATAATTCACCCCTCCACTTT
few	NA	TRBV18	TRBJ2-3	CASSPPGITDTQYF	TGTGCCAGCTCACCACCAGGGATCACAGATACGCAGTATTTT
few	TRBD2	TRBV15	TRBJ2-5	CATSRSGGKQETQYF	TGTGCCACCAGCAGGTCGGGGGGGAAACAAGAGACCCAGTACTTC
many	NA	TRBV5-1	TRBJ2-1	CASSDQHEQFF	TGCGCCAGCAGCGATCAGCATGAGCAGTTCTTC
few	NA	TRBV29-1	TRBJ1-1	CSVGTHNNLNTEAFF	TGCAGCGTGGGGACACACAATAATTTGAACACTGAAGCTTTCTTT
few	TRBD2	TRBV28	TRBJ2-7	CASSLSGLAGGEQYF	TGTGCCAGCAGTTTATCTGGACTAGCGGGAGGCGAGCAGTACTTC
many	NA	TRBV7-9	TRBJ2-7	CASSTGFYEQYF	TGTGCCAGCAGCACCGGGTTCTACGAGCAGTACTTC
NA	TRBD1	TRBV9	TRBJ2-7	CASSPTGQGTYEQYF	TGTGCCAGCAGCCCCACGGGACAGGGAACCTACGAGCAGTACTTC
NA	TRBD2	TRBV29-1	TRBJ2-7	CSVEGVAGSSYEQYF	TGCAGCGTTGAAGGGGTAGCGGGAAGCTCCTACGAGCAGTACTTC
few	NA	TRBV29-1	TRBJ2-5	CSVEDMWGETQYF	TGCAGCGTTGAAGATATGTGGGGTGAGACCCAGTACTTC
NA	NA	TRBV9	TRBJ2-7	CASSRRGSDYEQYF	TGTGCCAGCAGCCGTAGGGGGAGCGACTACGAGCAGTACTTC
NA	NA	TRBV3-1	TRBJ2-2	CASSQDPTPVTGELFF	TGTGCCAGCAGCCAAGATCCTACCCCAGTCACCGGGGAGCTGTTTTTT
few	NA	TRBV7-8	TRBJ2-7	CASSRQELTYEQYF	TGTGCCAGCAGCCGTCAGGAGCTCACCTACGAGCAGTACTTC
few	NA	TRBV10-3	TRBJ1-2	CAISETDNYGYTF	TGTGCCATCAGTGAAACAGATAACTATGGCTACACCTTC
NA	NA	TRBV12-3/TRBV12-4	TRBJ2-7	CASSSQPSVSYEQYF	TGTGCCAGCAGTTCACAGCCGTCCGTCTCCTACGAGCAGTACTTC
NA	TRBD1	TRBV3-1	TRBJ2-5	CASSQERTGGYQETQYF	TGTGCCAGCAGCCAAGAGCGGACAGGGGGCTACCAAGAGACCCAGTACTTC
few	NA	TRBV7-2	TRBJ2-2	CASSLVSGPHNTGELFF	TGTGCCAGCAGCTTAGTTTCGGGGCCTCATAACACCGGGGAGCTGTTTTTT
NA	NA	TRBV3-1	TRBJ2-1	CASSLPPAALGVNEQFF	TGTGCCAGCAGCCTCCCCCCGGCGGCACTAGGGGTGAATGAGCAGTTCTTC
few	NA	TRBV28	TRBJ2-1	CASRPMDSSYNEQFF	TGTGCCAGCAGACCCATGGACAGCTCCTACAATGAGCAGTTCTTC
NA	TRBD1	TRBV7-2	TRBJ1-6	CASSLVPGGSSPLHF	TGTGCCAGCAGCTTAGTTCCAGGGGGCTCATCACCCCTCCACTTT
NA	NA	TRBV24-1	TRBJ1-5	CATSDLWYSFAGLSNQPQHF	TGTGCCACCAGTGATTTGTGGTATAGTTTCGCAGGGCTTAGCAATCAGCCCCAGCATTTT
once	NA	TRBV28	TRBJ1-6	CASSIRRVNSPLHF	TGTGCCAGCAGTATCCGGAGGGTTAATTCACCCCTCCACTTT
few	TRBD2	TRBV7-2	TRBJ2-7	CASSLTSGEIYEQYF	TGTGCCAGCAGTTTGACTAGCGGGGAGATCTACGAGCAGTACTTC
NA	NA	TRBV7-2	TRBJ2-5	CASSLAKFSRVGETQYF	TGTGCCAGCAGCTTAGCCAAATTTTCGAGGGTTGGAGAGACCCAGTACTTC
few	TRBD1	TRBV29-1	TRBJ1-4	CSVEGTGYEKLFF	TGCAGCGTTGAAGGGACAGGGTATGAAAAACTGTTTTTT
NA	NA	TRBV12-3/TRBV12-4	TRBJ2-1	CASSYRGSDEQFF	TGTGCCAGCAGTTACCGGGGGAGCGATGAGCAGTTCTTC
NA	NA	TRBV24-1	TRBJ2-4	CATRAIPRADLAKNIQYF	TGTGCCACCAGAGCCATCCCCCGGGCGGATTTAGCCAAAAACATTCAGTACTTC
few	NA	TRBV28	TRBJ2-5	CASRPTEPRETQYF	TGTGCCAGCAGACCCACAGAGCCTAGGGAGACCCAGTACTTC
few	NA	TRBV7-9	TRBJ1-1	CASSPTLGMNTEAFF	TGTGCCAGCAGCCCAACGCTAGGTATGAACACTGAAGCTTTCTTT
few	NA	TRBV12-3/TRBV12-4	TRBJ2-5	CASRRPGHKETQYF	TGTGCCAGCAGACGACCGGGACATAAAGAGACCCAGTACTTC
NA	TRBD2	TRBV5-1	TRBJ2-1	CASSLAGLAGPEQFF	TGCGCCAGCAGCTTGGCCGGGCTAGCGGGTCCAGAGCAGTTCTTC
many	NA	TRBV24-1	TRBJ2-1	CATSDLGGKGNEQFF	TGTGCCACCAGTGATTTAGGAGGGAAAGGGAATGAGCAGTTCTTC
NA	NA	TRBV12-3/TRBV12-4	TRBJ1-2	CASSITTYGYTF	TGTGCCAGCAGCATAACGACCTATGGCTACACCTTC